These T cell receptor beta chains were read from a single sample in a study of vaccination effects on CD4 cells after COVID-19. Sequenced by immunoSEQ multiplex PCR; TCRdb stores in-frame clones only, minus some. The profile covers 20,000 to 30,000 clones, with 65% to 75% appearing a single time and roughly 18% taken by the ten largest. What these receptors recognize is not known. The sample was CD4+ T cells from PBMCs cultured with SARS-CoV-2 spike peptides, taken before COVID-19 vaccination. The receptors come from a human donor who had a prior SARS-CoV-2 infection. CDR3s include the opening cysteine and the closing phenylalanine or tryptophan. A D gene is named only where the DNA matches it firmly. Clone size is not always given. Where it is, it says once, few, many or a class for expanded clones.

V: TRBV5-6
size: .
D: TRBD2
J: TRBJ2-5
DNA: TGTGCCAGCAGCATTAGGACTAGCGGGAGTAAGACCCAGTACTTC
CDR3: CASSIRTSGSKTQYF

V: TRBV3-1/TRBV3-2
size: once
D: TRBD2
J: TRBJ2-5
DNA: TGTGCCAGCAGCCAAGAAGGAGGGCGGGGGGGTCAAGAGACCCAGTACTTC
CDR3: CASSQEGGRGGQETQYF

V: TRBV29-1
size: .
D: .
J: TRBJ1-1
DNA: TGCAGCGCCTCCGGGACTGAAGCTTTCTTT
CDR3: CSASGTEAFF

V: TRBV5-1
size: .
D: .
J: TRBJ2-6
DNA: TGCGCCAGCAGCGTTACCTCTGGGGCCAACGTCCTGACTTTC
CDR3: CASSVTSGANVLTF

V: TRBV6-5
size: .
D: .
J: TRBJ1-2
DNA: TGTGCCAGCAGTTTAGGGACAAGGTCTTCTTGGGGCTACACCTTC
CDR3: CASSLGTRSSWGYTF

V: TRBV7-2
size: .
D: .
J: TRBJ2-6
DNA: TGTGCCAGCAGCTTAACCCACAGGGGCTCTGGGGAGGCCGTCCTGACTTTC
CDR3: CASSLTHRGSGEAVLTF

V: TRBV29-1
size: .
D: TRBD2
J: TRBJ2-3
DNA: TGCAGCGTTGAACGACTAGCGGGGTATACAGATACGCAGTATTTT
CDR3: CSVERLAGYTDTQYF

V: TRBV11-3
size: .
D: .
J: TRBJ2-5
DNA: TGTGCCAGCAGCTTAGGAAGTCAGGGAGAGACCCAGTACTTC
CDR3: CASSLGSQGETQYF

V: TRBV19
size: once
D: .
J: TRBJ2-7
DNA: TGTGCCAGTAGTGCTGAGTCGCCTACGGAGCAGTACTTC
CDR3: CASSAESPTEQYF

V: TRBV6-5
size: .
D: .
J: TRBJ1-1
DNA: TGTGCCAGCAGTTTCGGCTGGAAGAACACTGAAGCTTTCTTT
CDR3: CASSFGWKNTEAFF

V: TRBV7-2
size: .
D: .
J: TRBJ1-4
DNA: TGTGCCAGCAGCGCGGCGGCGAGTGAAAAACTGTTTTTT
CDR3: CASSAAASEKLFF

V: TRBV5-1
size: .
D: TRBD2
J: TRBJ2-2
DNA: TGCGCCAGCAGCTACCCCCGGACTAGCGGGAGAATAAACACCGGGGAGCTGTTTTTT
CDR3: CASSYPRTSGRINTGELFF

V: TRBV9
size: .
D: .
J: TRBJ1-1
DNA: TGTGCCAGCAGCAGACAGGCGCTGAACACTGAAGCTTTCTTT
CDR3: CASSRQALNTEAFF

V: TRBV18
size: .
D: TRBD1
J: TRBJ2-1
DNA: TGTGCCAGCTACAGGGACAGGGGGCTTCCCAACAATGAGCAGTTCTTC
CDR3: CASYRDRGLPNNEQFF

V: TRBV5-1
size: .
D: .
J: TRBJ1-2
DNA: TGCGCCAGCAGTAACCCGGGACAAGGACTGTCAGTCTATGGCTACACCTTC
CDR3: CASSNPGQGLSVYGYTF

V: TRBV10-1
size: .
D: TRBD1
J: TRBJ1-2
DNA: TGCGCCAGCCCCCGGGACAGGCCCATTGGTGCTAACTATGGCTACACCTTC
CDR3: CASPRDRPIGANYGYTF

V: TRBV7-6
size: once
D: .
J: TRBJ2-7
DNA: TGTGCCAGCAGCTTAGGAGAAGACAGAGGGTACGAGCAGTACTTC
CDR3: CASSLGEDRGYEQYF

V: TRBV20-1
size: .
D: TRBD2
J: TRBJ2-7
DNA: TGCAGTGCTAGTCTTCTAGCGGGAGTCGGCGAGCAGTACTTC
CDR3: CSASLLAGVGEQYF

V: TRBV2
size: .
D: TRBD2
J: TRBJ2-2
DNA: TGTGCCAGCAGTGTAAGGACTAGCGTAGCCGGGGAGCTGTTTTTT
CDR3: CASSVRTSVAGELFF

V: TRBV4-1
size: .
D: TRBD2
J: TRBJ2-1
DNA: TGCGCCAGCAGCCAAGAATCTCTTCGGGGACTAGCGGGGAGAAGGACCTACAATGAGCAGTTCTTC
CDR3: CASSQESLRGLAGRRTYNEQFF

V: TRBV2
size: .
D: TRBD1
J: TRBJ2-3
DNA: TGTGCCAGCCTGGACCGGGACAGGTCCACAGATACGCAGTATTTT
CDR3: CASLDRDRSTDTQYF

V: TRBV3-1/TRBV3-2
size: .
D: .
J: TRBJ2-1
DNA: TGTGCCAGCAGCCAAGCGGCGGGTTACAATGAGCAGTTCTTC
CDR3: CASSQAAGYNEQFF

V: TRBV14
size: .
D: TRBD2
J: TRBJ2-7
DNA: TGTGCCAGCAGGAAAGGGGCGGGAGGGCTCTACGAGCAGTACTTC
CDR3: CASRKGAGGLYEQYF

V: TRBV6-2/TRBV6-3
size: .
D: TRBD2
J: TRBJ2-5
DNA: TGTGCCAGCAGTTACATAACGGGAGGATCTGTAGAGACCCAGTACTTC
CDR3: CASSYITGGSVETQYF

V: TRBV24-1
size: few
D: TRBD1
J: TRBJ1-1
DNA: TGTGCCACGAGACAGGGGGGAACGGCTTTCTTT
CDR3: CATRQGGTAFF

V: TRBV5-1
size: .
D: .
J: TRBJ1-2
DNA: TGCGCCAGCAGCTTGGCTCGAGGGGGCTACACCTTC
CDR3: CASSLARGGYTF

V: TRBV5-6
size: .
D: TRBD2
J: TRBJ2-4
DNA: TGTGCCAGCAGCGCGACTAGCGGGGGAGGAAACATTCAGTACTTC
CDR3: CASSATSGGGNIQYF

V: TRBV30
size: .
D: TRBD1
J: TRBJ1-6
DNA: TGTGCCTGGAGGGGATTTCGGACAGGAGTCTATAATTCACCCCTCCACTTT
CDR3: CAWRGFRTGVYNSPLHF

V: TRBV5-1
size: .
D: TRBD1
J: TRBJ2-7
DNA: TGCGCCAGCAGCTTAGGGACAGGGCTTCGGGAGCAGTACTTC
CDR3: CASSLGTGLREQYF

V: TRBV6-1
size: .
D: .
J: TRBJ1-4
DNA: TGTGCCAGCAGTGAAGTTCAGGGTGAAAAACTGTTTTTT
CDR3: CASSEVQGEKLFF

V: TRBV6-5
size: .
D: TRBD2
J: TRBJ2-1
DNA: TGTGCCAGCAGTTACTCGGGACTAGCGGCCCTAAGGGAGTTCTTC
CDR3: CASSYSGLAALREFF

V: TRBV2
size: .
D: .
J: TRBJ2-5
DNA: TGTGCCACCAACAAAGGGGCGTCGTTTCAGTACTTC
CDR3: CATNKGASFQYF

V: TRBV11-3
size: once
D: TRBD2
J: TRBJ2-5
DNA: TGTGCCAGCAGCGTGCCAAGCGGGAGGGTCCAAGAGACCCAGTACTTC
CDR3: CASSVPSGRVQETQYF

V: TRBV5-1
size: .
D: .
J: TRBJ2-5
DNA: TGCGCCAGCAGCCAGCCCGACAGGATAGTGAAGACCCAGTACTTC
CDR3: CASSQPDRIVKTQYF

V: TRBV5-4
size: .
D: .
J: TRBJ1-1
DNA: TGTGCCAGCAGAAGCAAGCCAGGCGGAAACACTGAAGCTTTCTTT
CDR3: CASRSKPGGNTEAFF

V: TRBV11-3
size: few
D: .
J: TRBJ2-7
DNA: TGTGCCAGCAGCTCAGGGACGGCCGACGAGCAGTACTTC
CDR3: CASSSGTADEQYF

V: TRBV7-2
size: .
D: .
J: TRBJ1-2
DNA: TGTGCCAGCAGCTTAAATGCCGGGGGCTATGGCTACACCTTC
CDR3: CASSLNAGGYGYTF

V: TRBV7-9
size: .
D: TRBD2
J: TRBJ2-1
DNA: TGTGCCAGCAGCTTGCTAGCGGGAGAGGGGTCCTACAATGAGCAGTTCTTC
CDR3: CASSLLAGEGSYNEQFF

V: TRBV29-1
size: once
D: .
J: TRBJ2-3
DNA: TGCAGCGTGCTTGGGGGGAGAGGGGCAGATACGCAGTATTTT
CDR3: CSVLGGRGADTQYF

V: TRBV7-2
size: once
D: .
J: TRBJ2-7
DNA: TGTGCCAGCAGCTTAGGGCTAGCGAGAGACTACGAGCAGTACTTC
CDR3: CASSLGLARDYEQYF

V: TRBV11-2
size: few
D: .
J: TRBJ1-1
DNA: TGTGCCAGCAGCTTTCCGACCCTGGGGAACACTGAAGCTTTCTTT
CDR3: CASSFPTLGNTEAFF

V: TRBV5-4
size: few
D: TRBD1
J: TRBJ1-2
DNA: TGTGCCAGCAGCGTTATTTACCGGGACAGGGGGCTTGGCTACACCTTC
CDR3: CASSVIYRDRGLGYTF

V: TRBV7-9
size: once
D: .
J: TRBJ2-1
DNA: TGTGCCAGCAGCTTAGCGGGACCCTCCTACAATGAGCAGTTCTTC
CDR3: CASSLAGPSYNEQFF

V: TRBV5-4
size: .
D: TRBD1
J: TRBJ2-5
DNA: TGTGCCAGCAGCTCACAGCAGGGGGCGCGGGAGACCCAGTACTTC
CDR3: CASSSQQGARETQYF

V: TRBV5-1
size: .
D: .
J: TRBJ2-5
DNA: TGCGCCAGCAGCTTGGGACTACAAAATGGGAAAGAGACCCAGTACTTC
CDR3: CASSLGLQNGKETQYF

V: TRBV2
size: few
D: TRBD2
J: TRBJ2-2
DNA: TGTGCCAGCAGTGTACGGCGGGGGGGCGTCGGCACCGGGGAGCTGTTTTTT
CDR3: CASSVRRGGVGTGELFF

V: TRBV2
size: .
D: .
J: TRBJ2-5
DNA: TGTGCCAGCAGTGAGAACAGGGAAGAGACCCAGTACTTC
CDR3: CASSENREETQYF

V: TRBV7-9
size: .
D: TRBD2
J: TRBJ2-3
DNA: TGTGCCAGCAGCTTAACTAGCGGGATCACAGATACGCAGTATTTT
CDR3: CASSLTSGITDTQYF

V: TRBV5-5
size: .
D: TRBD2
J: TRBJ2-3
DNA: TGTGCCAGCAGCTCGGGCGCGGGGGGCAACACAGATACGCAGTATTTT
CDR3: CASSSGAGGNTDTQYF

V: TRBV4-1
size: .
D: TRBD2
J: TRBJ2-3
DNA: TGCGCCAGCAGCCACACCAGAAACCCGGGACTAGCGGGGGGGCCCGACACAGATACGCAGTATTTT
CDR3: CASSHTRNPGLAGGPDTDTQYF

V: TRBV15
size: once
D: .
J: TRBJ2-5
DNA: TGTGCCACCAGCAGGGTGGGGGGACAGATACAAGAGACCCAGTACTTC
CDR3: CATSRVGGQIQETQYF

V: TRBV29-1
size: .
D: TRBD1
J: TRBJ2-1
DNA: TGCAGCGTCAACAGGGGGGCCTCGGTGGACAATGAGCAGTTCTTC
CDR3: CSVNRGASVDNEQFF